This TCR beta chain comes out of a study of low-dose radiotherapy and immunotherapy resistance in tumors. Study summary: Cohort 2 received 1 Gy per fraction every two weeks, totaling 13 Gy over 26 weeks.

TRAV- and TRBV-specific primers, spanning alpha and beta chains, primed first-strand cDNA. A constant-region primer paired with the V-primer adapter amplified TCRs over approximately 18 PCR cycles. MiXCR was run by TCRdb on the reads, yielding one entry per CDR3 protein. The repertoire holds 11,000 or so distinct CDR3 sequences, with approximately 60% as singletons. The donors' regimen was nivolumab, ipilimumab, aspirin, low-dose cyclophosphamide and low-dose radiotherapy. With 0 bases removed from V and 1 base from J, the gap between germline ends came to 10 bases. The CDR3 consists of 15 residues. Germline V gene lookup returns CDR1 SGHNT and CDR2 YYREEE (reference sequence).

This sequence was found in a human donor with advanced metastatic prostate, ovarian, gallbladder or colorectal cancer (not recorded which). This table probably holds off-target reads from a library built for another chain. The chain has TRBV5-4 and TRBJ1-2, with D hard to call. CDR3 loop: CASSLDQTSNYGYTF. Here the CDR3 DNA reads TGTGCCAGCAGCTTGGACCAGACAAGTAACTATGGCTACACCTTC.